This passage covers 10 T cell receptor beta chains from one sample sequenced in a study of blood T cell repertoires in COVID-19. The table came from immunoSEQ multiplex PCR; TCRdb's copy has only in-frame clones and leaves some out. The sample lists more than 65,000 clones; more than 75% were seen once. The sequenced material came from peripheral blood. The source is a human donor in a cohort sampled during active COVID-19.

V usage is TRBV5-5 and J usage is TRBJ2-7; 8 bases match TRBD1. V trimming: 4 bases; J trimming: 3 bases; junction bases outside the gene matches: 12. The CDR3 is 16 amino acids. The germline V gene encodes CDR1 SGHKS and CDR2 YYEKEE (reference sequence). The CDR3 DNA reads TGTGCCAGCAGCCTCTTTCCCGGGACAGGAGGCTACGAGCAGTACTTC. Its translation is CASSLFPGTGGYEQYF.

The chain uses TRBV2 and TRBJ2-2; 13 positions match TRBD2. Trimming took 6 bases from V and 0 from J; bases not matched to a gene: 4. CDR3 length: 17 amino acids. Germline assignment: CDR1 SNHLY and CDR2 FYNNEI. The CDR3 DNA reads TGTGCCAGCAGCACGACTAGCGGGGGGCCGAACACCGGGGAGCTGTTTTTT. Its protein product is CASSTTSGGPNTGELFF.

The chain joins TRBV3-1 (or the pseudogene TRBV3-2) to TRBJ2-7; 7 bases map to TRBD1. V shed 7 bases and J 6 bases; nucleotides not matched to a gene: 12. The CDR3 runs to 14 residues. CDR1 and CDR2 from the germline V gene are LGHDT and YNNKEL (reference sequence). The CDR3 DNA reads TGTGCCAGCAACCGTGGCAGGGGGACCCTCGAGCAGTACTTC. Its translation is CASNRGRGTLEQYF.

The chain combines TRBV9 with TRBJ2-7, with a possible D match to TRBD2 (5 bases). V gave up 0 bases and J gave up 0 bases, with 10 bases separating them. CDR1 is SGDLS, CDR2 YYNGEE, per germline. CDR3 length: 15 residues. The DNA of the CDR3 is TGTGCCAGCAGCGTAGGCCCGGGAAGCTCCTACGAGCAGTACTTC. Translation gives CASSVGPGSSYEQYF.

The chain is built from TRBV5-1 and TRBJ2-7, with TRBD2 matching 15 bases. The CDR3 spans 22 residues. The junction had 21 bases not matched to a gene; V was cut back by 3 bases and J by 2 bases. CDR1 is SGHRS, CDR2 YFSETQ, per germline. The CDR3 protein is CASSSPGQGAVGTSGRTYEQYF. For the CDR3, the DNA is TGCGCCAGCAGCTCTCCGGGACAGGGGGCCGTAGGGACTAGCGGGAGGACCTACGAGCAGTACTTC.

The rearrangement links TRBV5-1 to TRBJ2-7; perhaps TRBD2 as D (5 bases). The CDR3 spans 14 residues. V was trimmed by 4 bases and J by 1 base, leaving 12 bases between them. Germline CDR1 reads SGHRS; CDR2 reads YFSETQ. The CDR3 protein is CASSPLTTSYEQYF. For the CDR3, the DNA is TGCGCCAGCAGCCCCTTGACTACTTCCTACGAGCAGTACTTC.

The V call is TRBV5-1, the J call TRBJ1-2; D remains unclear. The V gene's germline CDR1 is SGHRS and CDR2 YFSETQ. Trimming took off 4 bases at V and 6 bases at J, with 16 bases between the two ends. This CDR3 contains 14 residues. The CDR3 loop reads CASSRDIPGNGYTF. In DNA form, the CDR3 reads TGCGCCAGCAGCCGAGACATCCCTGGCAATGGCTACACCTTC.

V usage is TRBV9 and J usage is TRBJ2-7, with D unclear. The germline V and J ends were trimmed by 0 bases and 2 bases, with 9 bases remaining between them. From germline, CDR1 is SGDLS and CDR2 YYNGEE. This CDR3 region has 14 residues. In DNA, the CDR3 is TGTGCCAGCAGCGTAGCAGACAAGACCTACGAGCAGTACTTC. It codes for CASSVADKTYEQYF.

About this clone itself: This specimen includes other DNA sequences encoding the same CDR3. The V gene is TRBV5-1, the J gene TRBJ2-3; 7 bases agree with TRBD2. The V segment lost 4 bases and the J segment 0 bases; nucleotides outside the gene matches: 2. Germline CDR1 is SGHRS and CDR2 is YFSETQ. The CDR3 sequence is 14 residues long. This CDR3 is CASSGGDSTDTQYF. The DNA for the CDR3 is TGCGCCAGCAGCGGGGGGGACAGCACAGATACGCAGTATTTT. Full variable domain (rest looked up from reference TRBV5-1 and TRBJ2-3): KAGVTQTPRYLIKTRGQQVTLSCSPISGHRSVSWYQQTPGQGLQFLFEYFSETQRNKGNFPGRFSGRQFSNSRSEMNVSTLELGDSALYLCASSGGDSTDTQYFGPGTRLTVL.

The chain recombines TRBV3-1 (or the pseudogene TRBV3-2) with TRBJ1-5; 7 nucleotides agree with TRBD1. The CDR3 is made up of 16 amino acids. The ends lost 3 bases at V and 7 bases at J; junction bases unmatched: 12. Germline-derived CDR1 and CDR2 are LGHDT and YNNKEL (reference sequence). DNA of the CDR3: TGTGCCAGCAGCCAGGGGTATGAGGGGGCTCGGCAGCCCCAGCATTTT. Translating it yields CASSQGYEGARQPQHF.